Below are 5 T cell receptor beta chains sequenced from a single sample in a study of T-cell reconstitution after alpha-beta-depleted transplantation in children. Preparation of the TCRbeta library used unique molecular identifiers. TCRdb reanalysed the PCR reads using MiXCR and keeps one entry per CDR3 protein. The profile shows more than 550,000 distinct CDR3 sequences, about 11% of them singletons. Sequencing used PBMCs from the stem cell graft donor, obtained from the stem cell graft. These receptor sequences come from a human donor who donated a stem cell graft to a child with acute myeloid leukemia.

The genes are TRBV4-3 and TRBJ2-3; 8 nucleotides agree with TRBD2. J gave up 4 bases and V 0 bases, and 9 bases lay outside the gene matches. From germline, CDR1 is LGHNA and CDR2 YSLEER. This CDR3 contains 17 residues. CDR3 in DNA: TGCGCCAGCAGCCAAGAAGCGGCCGGGAGGGCCCCAGATACGCAGTATTTT. It translates to CASSQEAAGRAPDTQYF.

The chain recombines TRBV7-2 with TRBJ2-4; 7 bases are a match to TRBD1. This CDR3 spans 12 amino acids. Germline V gene data show CDR1 as SGHTA and CDR2 as FQGNSA. With 4 bases clipped from V and 8 bases from J, the junction kept 2 bases outside the gene matches. The CDR3 bases are TGTGCCAGCAGCTCGGGGACAGACATTCAGTACTTC. This sequence encodes CASSSGTDIQYF.

This clonotype was observed a handful of times. This chain uses TRBV7-2 with TRBJ2-4, with D possibly TRBD2 on 6 matching bases. CDR1 is SGHTA, CDR2 FQGNSA, per germline. This CDR3 is 14 amino acids long. Trimming took off 5 bases at V and 10 bases at J, with 18 bases between the two ends. CDR3 amino acids: CASSTRWEAGIQYF. The CDR3 DNA follows: TGTGCCAGCAGCACCCGCTGGGAGGCGGGGATTCAGTACTTC.

This clonotype was found once. The CDR3 nucleotides are TGTGCCAGCAGTCCGACCCTCCTGCGGGAGAGGGATGAGCAGTTCTTC. Translation: CASSPTLLRERDEQFF. The chain uses TRBV28 and TRBJ2-1; 7 bases align to TRBD2. The CDR3 consists of 16 residues. With V trimmed by 5 bases and J by 8 bases, 15 bases remained unmatched. Germline V lookup: CDR1 MDHEN, CDR2 SYDVKM.

This sequence joins TRBV5-1 and TRBJ2-1; 13 nucleotides line up with TRBD2. Germline CDR1 and CDR2: SGHRS and YFSETQ. The junction had 14 bases not matched to a gene; V was cut back by 4 bases and J by 7 bases. CDR3 length equals 18 residues. DNA for the CDR3: TGCGCCAGCAGCCCCGCTGCGAAGACTAGCGGGAGGATTAATGAGCAGTTCTTC. Protein product: CASSPAAKTSGRINEQFF.